This entry concerns a single T cell receptor (beta chain). These data originate in a study of blood T cell repertoires in COVID-19. Across the whole study: Samples of COVID-19 (acute and convalescent) were obtained from the United States, Italy and Spain.

The CDR3 spans 16 residues. V lost 4 bases and J lost 0; bases outside the gene matches: 6. Germline-derived CDR1 and CDR2 are ENHRY and SYGVKD. Profiling relied on immunoSEQ multiplex PCR, and the TCRdb table lists in-frame clones only, not all of them. The sample contains fewer than 200,000 clones, roughly 84% of which appear only once. The rearrangement links TRBV10-3 to TRBJ1-1, with 9 positions matching TRBD1. This clonotype originated in a human donor with acute COVID-19. The donor label of this sample is uncertain. The sample taken for sequencing was PBMCs or T cells enriched from blood (not recorded which). DNA for the CDR3: TGTGCCATCAGTGGCCGGCGGACAGGGGTGAACACTGAAGCTTTCTTT. This sequence encodes CAISGRRTGVNTEAFF.